This TCR beta chain was profiled in a study of T cell responses to AZD1222 COVID-19 vaccine. From germline, CDR1 is MNHEY and CDR2 SVGAGI. The V end was cut by 7 bases, the J end by 3 bases, with 15 bases between. The CDR3 totals 14 residues. Profiling relied on immunoSEQ multiplex PCR, and the TCRdb table lists in-frame clones only, not all of them. Of over 100,000 clones in the sample, approximately 90% were seen once. Sequenced material: peripheral blood, taken on day 0 of AZD1222 vaccination. The clonotype comes from an adult in good health. The rearrangement links TRBV6-5 to TRBJ1-1; TRBD1 might be the D (6 bases). In nucleotides, the CDR3 is TGTGCCAGCACAAAGAGGGGGGCCCACACTGAAGCTTTCTTT. It encodes CASTKRGAHTEAFF.